This T cell receptor (beta chain) appears in the sequencing data of a study of blood T cells in healthy people across ages. V lost 2 bases, J lost 4 bases, and 9 bases lay in between. The CDR3 runs 13 residues. From germline, CDR1 is DFQATT and CDR2 SNEGSKA (reference sequence). Regarding the study as a whole: The study found more naive CD4+ cells and higher diversity in long-lived than aged donors. Because sorting was not performed, PBMCs prevented conclusive naive versus antigen-experienced comparison.

A note on this clonotype: Its antigen is not known.

Each individual donor underwent a draw of 8.5 to 10 milliliters of peripheral blood. The authors ran a second PCR of about 6 to 11 cycles using a sample-barcoded 5' primer and a J-beta primer mix. No fewer than 2.5 million CDR3-containing paired-end reads came from each sample. Via MiXCR, TCRdb re-called the 5' RACE reads, giving one row per CDR3 protein. The data show 1.5 million to 2 million distinct CDR3 sequences, about 39% seen once. The sample taken for sequencing was blood. This clonotype was sampled from a human donor in good health. The V call is TRBV20-1, the J call TRBJ1-3; the D gene is possibly TRBD1 (5 bases). CDR3 nucleotides: TGCAGTGCTAGACAGGGACGGGGAAACACCATATATTTT. Translation gives CSARQGRGNTIYF.